This T cell receptor (beta chain) was retrieved from a study of T cell repertoires in cytomegalovirus infection. Overall study context: A matching HLA type, together with CMV infection, was signaled by public TCR beta signatures.

TCRdb processed the reads anew with MiXCR; each CDR3 protein has one entry. The data contain hundreds of thousands of distinct CDR3 sequences, less than 25% of them singletons. The germline gives CDR1 MNHNS, CDR2 SASEGT. Trimming at V came to 8 bases and at J to 1 base, leaving 7 bases not matched to a gene. The CDR3 contains 15 residues. The receptor comes from a human donor in good health (CMV status not recorded). Some clones in this sample may be carry-over from other donors' samples. The sequencing sample was made of CD8+ T cells from PBMCs. The chain has TRBV6-1 and TRBJ1-5, with 8 bases identical to TRBD1. The chain's CDR3 is CASRDRKRSNQPQHF. CDR3 bases: TGTGCCAGCCGGGACAGGAAAAGGAGCAATCAGCCCCAGCATTTT.